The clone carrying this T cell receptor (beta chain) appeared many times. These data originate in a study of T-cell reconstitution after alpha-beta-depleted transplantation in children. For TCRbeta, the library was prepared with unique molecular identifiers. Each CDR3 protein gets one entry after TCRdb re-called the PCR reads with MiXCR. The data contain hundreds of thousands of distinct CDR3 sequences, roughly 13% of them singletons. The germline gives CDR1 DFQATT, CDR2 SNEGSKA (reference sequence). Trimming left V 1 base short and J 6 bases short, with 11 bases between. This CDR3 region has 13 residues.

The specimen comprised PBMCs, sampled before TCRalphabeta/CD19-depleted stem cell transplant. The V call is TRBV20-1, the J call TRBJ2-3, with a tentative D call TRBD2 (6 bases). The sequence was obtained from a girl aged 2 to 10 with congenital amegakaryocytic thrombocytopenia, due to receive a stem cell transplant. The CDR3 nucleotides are TGCAGTGCTAGAGCCCGGGGGTGGGATACGCAGTATTTT. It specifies CSARARGWDTQYF.